Below are 20 T cell receptor beta chains sequenced from a single sample in a study of vaccination effects on CD4 cells after COVID-19. The data were produced by immunoSEQ multiplex PCR, yet TCRdb's version contains in-frame clones alone and is incomplete. Among over 45,000 clones listed, 67% were seen once. No antigen has been identified for these receptors. Cells that had been cultured for ten to eleven days were the source of isolated CD4+ T cells. This sample comprised CD4+ T cells from PBMCs cultured without peptide, obtained before COVID-19 vaccination. The receptors shown here come from a human donor who received a COVID-19 vaccine.

The chain joins TRBV19 to TRBJ2-7; 9 positions match TRBD2. Germline CDR1 is LNHDA and CDR2 is SQIVND (reference sequence). Losses at the gene ends were 3 bases for V and 2 bases for J; bases not matched to a gene: 8. The CDR3 extends over 16 amino acids. This chain's CDR3 is CASSILSTSGAYEQYF. CDR3 bases: TGTGCCAGTAGTATTCTTTCGACTAGCGGAGCCTACGAGCAGTACTTC.

This clone came up a few times. The chain couples TRBV9 to TRBJ2-3, with D hard to call. Germline CDR1 is SGDLS and CDR2 is YYNGEE. The ends were cut back, 0 bases at V and 0 bases at J, with 8 bases in the middle. There are 15 residues in the CDR3. The CDR3 bases are TGTGCCAGCAGCGTAGGCGGCCTGAGCACAGATACGCAGTATTTT. Its translation: CASSVGGLSTDTQYF.

CDR3 region: CAWSPRGRFTDQPQHF. CDR3 DNA sequence: TGTGCCTGGAGCCCCAGGGGGCGTTTTACGGATCAGCCCCAGCATTTT. The rearrangement links TRBV30 to TRBJ1-5; 8 positions agree with TRBD1. The junction had 12 bases not matched to a gene; V was cut back by 3 bases and J by 5 bases. Germline CDR1 is GTSNPN and CDR2 is SVGIG (reference sequence). This CDR3 region has 16 residues.

This clone was seen a few times. The chain uses TRBV30 and TRBJ1-1, with 7 bases aligning to TRBD1. The CDR3 loop spans 12 amino acids. Germline V gene sequence: CDR1 GTSNPN, CDR2 SVGIG (reference sequence). V lost 5 bases to trimming and J lost 4 bases; unmatched junction nucleotides: 4. The DNA of the CDR3 is TGTGCCTGGGACAGGGCGAGCACTGAAGCTTTCTTT. Translated: CAWDRASTEAFF.

V gene TRBV7-3 combines with J gene TRBJ1-6, with D maybe TRBD1 (5 bases). The V end was cut by 5 bases, the J end by 10 bases, with 15 bases between. The germline V gene encodes CDR1 SGHTA and CDR2 FQGTGA. This CDR3 has 14 amino acids. Here the CDR3 reads CASSPGDRTSPLHF. The CDR3 bases are TGTGCCAGCAGCCCCGGGGACCGGACCTCACCCCTCCACTTT.

This clone was picked up a small number of times. V and J are TRBV5-4 and TRBJ1-2, with 9 bases matching TRBD1. Germline values: CDR1 SGHNT, CDR2 YYREEE (reference sequence). The CDR3 is 15 residues long. Unmatched junction bases numbered 10, after V lost 4 bases and J lost 6 bases. The chain's CDR3 is CASSQEQGALDGYTF. The CDR3 DNA reads as TGTGCCAGCAGCCAAGAACAGGGGGCGCTTGATGGCTACACCTTC.

This clone was counted between two and nine times. The chain employs TRBV10-3 and TRBJ1-1; a weak D match, TRBD1 (5 bases). Germline assignment: CDR1 ENHRY and CDR2 SYGVKD. CDR3 size: 14 residues. Trimming stripped 6 bases from V and 1 base from J, with 12 bases between. CDR3 in amino acids: CAIRLGPENTEAFF. DNA of the CDR3: TGTGCCATCAGGCTGGGACCGGAGAACACTGAAGCTTTCTTT.

This sequence joins TRBV4-3 and TRBJ1-1; 7 bases are a match to TRBD1. Germline trimming cut 3 bases from V and 7 bases from J; bases unmatched to any gene: 5. The CDR3 has 13 residues. Looked up from germline, CDR1 is LGHNA and CDR2 is YSLEER. CDR3 in DNA: TGCGCCAGCAGCCAGGGGGACAGAGTTGAAGCTTTCTTT. This codes for CASSQGDRVEAFF.

CDR3 DNA sequence: TGTGCCAGCAGCCCCAGTTCCGGGGGCGGACTAGCGAGCGTGCAGTTCTTC. Protein: CASSPSSGGGLASVQFF. The V gene is TRBV7-2, the J gene TRBJ2-1, with TRBD2 identical over 9 bases. The CDR3 has 17 amino acids. Germline CDR1 SGHTA, CDR2 FQGNSA. Trimming at V came to 5 bases and at J to 12 bases, leaving 20 bases not matched to a gene.

The CDR3 protein is CASSADRVDKNIQYF. CDR3 nucleotide sequence: TGTGCCAGCAGTGCGGACAGGGTGGACAAAAACATTCAGTACTTC. The chain combines TRBV2 with TRBJ2-4; 8 bases are shared with TRBD1. This CDR3 has 15 residues. V shed 4 bases, J shed 3 bases, and the junction held 5 bases outside the gene matches. The V gene's germline CDR1 is SNHLY and CDR2 FYNNEI.

The rearrangement joins TRBV4-1 to TRBJ1-2; possibly TRBD1 for D (5 bases). Trimming removed 1 base at V and 8 bases at J, with 17 bases between. The germline V gene has CDR1 MGHRA and CDR2 YSYEKL. The CDR3 loop spans 15 amino acids. The DNA for the CDR3 is TGCGCCAGCAGCCAAGTCTCCGGGACTCTCGTGGGCTACACCTTC. Translated: CASSQVSGTLVGYTF.

The genes are TRBV7-6 and TRBJ1-1; D unresolved. CDR3 length: 15 amino acids. Germline lookup yields CDR1 SGHVS and CDR2 FNYEAQ. V lost 2 bases, J lost 2 bases, and 12 bases lay in between. For the CDR3, the DNA is TGTGCCAGCAGCTTATTAGGAGTGGGAAACACTGAAGCTTTCTTT. This codes for CASSLLGVGNTEAFF.

The gene calls are TRBV7-2 and TRBJ1-5; a weak D match, TRBD1 (5 bases). CDR3 length: 15 residues. V dropped 3 bases and J dropped 0 bases, with 9 bases sitting between them. Germline-derived CDR1 and CDR2 are SGHTA and FQGNSA. CDR3 nucleotide sequence: TGTGCCAGCAGCTTCCAGGGTGCTAGCAATCAGCCCCAGCATTTT. Amino acid sequence: CASSFQGASNQPQHF.

The chain employs TRBV5-1 and TRBJ1-3; D ambiguous. Germline V gene data show CDR1 as SGHRS and CDR2 as YFSETQ. This CDR3 region has 14 residues. With 0 bases removed from V and 3 bases from J, the gap between germline ends came to 7 bases. The CDR3 loop is CASSLAGGGNTIYF. CDR3 in DNA: TGCGCCAGCAGCTTGGCAGGAGGTGGAAACACCATATATTTT. Combining the CDR3 with reference TRBV5-1 and TRBJ1-3 gives the whole variable domain KAGVTQTPRYLIKTRGQQVTLSCSPISGHRSVSWYQQTPGQGLQFLFEYFSETQRNKGNFPGRFSGRQFSNSRSEMNVSTLELGDSALYLCASSLAGGGNTIYFGEGSWLTVV.

This clone was detected a few times. The chain recombines TRBV7-9 with TRBJ1-3, with TRBD1 identical over 7 bases. After removal of 5 bases from V and 0 bases from J, the junction contained 10 bases not matched to a gene. Germline-derived CDR1 and CDR2 are SEHNR and FQNEAQ (reference sequence). This CDR3 spans 17 amino acids. In nucleotides, the CDR3 is TGTGCCAGCAGCGTGGGACAGCAATTACTCTCTGGAAACACCATATATTTT. Residues: CASSVGQQLLSGNTIYF.

The chain couples TRBV18 to TRBJ2-4, with 10 bases fitting TRBD2. The V gene end was trimmed by 5 bases and the J gene end by 0 bases; junction bases not matched to a gene: 7. CDR1 is KGHSH and CDR2 is LQKENI in the germline V gene. CDR3 length: 17 amino acids. DNA of the CDR3: TGTGCCAGCTCAAGTCTAGCGGGAGTGTTAGCCAAAAACATTCAGTACTTC. Translating gives CASSSLAGVLAKNIQYF.

This chain connects TRBV19 to TRBJ2-2, with TRBD1 as a possible D gene (6 bases). In germline, CDR1 is LNHDA, CDR2 SQIVND (reference sequence). Trimming stripped 9 bases from V and 7 bases from J, with 15 bases between. This CDR3 region has 13 residues. CDR3 region: CASADRRGGELFF. CDR3 DNA sequence: TGTGCCAGCGCGGACAGAAGGGGCGGGGAGCTGTTTTTT.

The J gene is TRBJ2-7, the V gene TRBV5-1, with a weak D call TRBD1 (6 bases). The CDR3 has 16 amino acids. Trimming left V 1 base short and J 5 bases short, with 19 bases between. Germline V CDR1 and CDR2: SGHRS, YFSETQ. The CDR3 DNA is TGCGCCAGCAGCTTGTCCCCAGGGGCGAGGGCCAACGAGCAGTACTTC. Its protein is CASSLSPGARANEQYF.

There are a few counts of this clone. The chain couples TRBV30 to TRBJ2-1; D perhaps matches TRBD2 (6 bases). The CDR3 loop spans 13 amino acids. Per germline, CDR1 GTSNPN and CDR2 SVGIG (reference sequence). Trimming removed 4 bases from V and 1 base from J, with 8 bases in between. CDR3 coding DNA: TGTGCCTGGAACGCGGGGTCCTACAATGAGCAGTTCTTC. It codes for CAWNAGSYNEQFF.

The genes are TRBV11-2 and TRBJ2-7; 14 nucleotides agree with TRBD2. The J segment lost 5 bases and the V segment lost 4 bases, leaving 4 bases of the junction unmatched. The germline CDR1 and CDR2 sequences are SGHAT and FQNNGV. CDR3 length: 15 amino acids. DNA of the CDR3: TGTGCCAGCAGCTCGACTAGCGGGGGGGGCCACGAGCAGTACTTC. Its protein product is CASSSTSGGGHEQYF.